Below, 21 T cell receptor beta chains from the same sample are listed, as sequenced in a study of CD8 T cells in Susac syndrome. Random hexamers primed reverse transcription of roughly 0.5 to 1 ug RNA. Each CDR3 protein gets one entry after TCRdb re-called the immunoSEQ multiplex PCR reads with MiXCR. The data contain 170,000 or so distinct CDR3 sequences, approximately 95% of them singletons. Sample: CD4+ T cells from PBMCs. The origin of the receptors is a human donor with Susac syndrome.

The chain is built from TRBV15 and TRBJ2-2, with TRBD2 matching 9 bases. This CDR3 has 17 residues. Germline loops: CDR1 LNHNV, CDR2 YYDKDF (reference sequence). V gave up 7 bases and J gave up 4 bases; unmatched junction bases: 13. CDR3 sequence reads: CATKVDIAGVGTGELFF. As DNA, the CDR3 is TGTGCCACCAAGGTCGATATAGCGGGAGTAGGCACCGGGGAGCTGTTTTTT. The full variable domain, completed using reference TRBV15 and TRBJ2-2, is DAMVIQNPRYQVTQFGKPVTLSCSQTLNHNVMYWYQQKSSQAPKLLFHYYDKDFNNEADTPDNFQSRRPNTSFCFLDIRSPGLGDTAMYLCATKVDIAGVGTGELFFGEGSRLTVL.

The chain couples TRBV15 to TRBJ1-4; D gene uncertain. The CDR3 has 13 amino acids. Germline-derived CDR1 and CDR2 are LNHNV and YYDKDF (reference sequence). The V end lost 4 bases, the J end lost 10 bases, and 13 bases lay between the germline ends. Written as DNA, the CDR3 is TGTGCCACCAGCAATTCCCACGAGGGAAAACTGTTTTTT. Residues: CATSNSHEGKLFF.

V and J are TRBV28 and TRBJ2-1, with 8 nucleotides matching TRBD2. This CDR3 is built from 15 residues. Germline V gene lookup returns CDR1 MDHEN and CDR2 SYDVKM. Losses at the gene ends were 5 bases for V and 6 bases for J; bases not matched to a gene: 9. The CDR3 here is CASSPTNGGVNEQFF. The CDR3, as DNA: TGTGCCAGCAGTCCGACCAACGGGGGGGTCAATGAGCAGTTCTTC.

The chain uses TRBV4-1 and TRBJ1-1; 8 bases line up with TRBD1. Germline loops: CDR1 MGHRA, CDR2 YSYEKL. The CDR3 runs 18 residues. V shed 1 base and J 6 bases; nucleotides not matched to a gene: 16. DNA of the CDR3: TGCGCCAGCAGCCAAGGGGGACAGGCGAGGTTAACCAGGGCTGAAGCTTTCTTT. Encoded protein: CASSQGGQARLTRAEAFF.

The chain recombines TRBV6-5 with TRBJ2-7, with 9 nucleotides matching TRBD1. The CDR3 runs 17 residues. Germline-derived CDR1 and CDR2 are MNHEY and SVGAGI. V shed 6 bases, J shed 6 bases, and the junction held 18 bases outside the gene matches. This CDR3 is CASSHSTRPGQGSEQYV. DNA for the CDR3: TGTGCCAGCAGCCACTCAACCAGACCGGGACAGGGTAGCGAGCAGTACGTC.

The V call is TRBV6-2 or TRBV6-3, the J call TRBJ2-5; no firm D call. Germline V gives CDR1 MNHEY, CDR2 SVGEGT. The V gene lost 4 bases and the J gene lost 4 bases, with 7 bases spanning the gap. The CDR3 has 12 residues. The CDR3 region is CASSLYGETQYF. CDR3 nucleotide sequence: TGTGCCAGCAGTTTATATGGAGAGACCCAGTACTTC.

The chain carries TRBV5-4 and TRBJ2-2; D unclear. This CDR3 contains 15 residues. Germline lookup yields CDR1 SGHNT and CDR2 YYREEE (reference sequence). The V end was cut by 4 bases, the J end by 1 base, with 11 bases between. CDR3: CASSRTAENTGELFF. The CDR3 DNA reads as TGTGCCAGCAGCCGGACGGCAGAGAACACCGGGGAGCTGTTTTTT.

V is TRBV29-1 and J is TRBJ1-5; no clear D gene. The germline CDR1 and CDR2 sequences are SQVTM and ANQGSEA. The CDR3 contains 13 residues. With 4 bases removed from V and 6 bases from J, the gap between germline ends came to 13 bases. The CDR3 coding sequence is TGCAGCGTTGGGGGAGGGATAGCTCAGCCCCAGCATTTT. Translation gives CSVGGGIAQPQHF.

Only one count was recorded for this clonotype. The V call is TRBV30, the J call TRBJ1-2; no reliable D call. V dropped 0 bases and J dropped 4 bases, with 9 bases sitting between them. Per the germline V gene, CDR1 is GTSNPN and CDR2 is SVGIG (reference sequence). The CDR3 has 13 amino acids. CDR3 nucleotide sequence: TGTGCCTGGAGTGTACTCGGCAGCTATGGCTACACCTTC. The encoded protein is CAWSVLGSYGYTF. The full variable domain, in which reference TRBV30 and TRBJ1-2 provide the parts outside the CDR3, is SQTIHQWPATLVQPVGSPLSLECTVEGTSNPNLYWYRQAAGRGLQLLFYSVGIGQISSEVPQNLSASRPQDRQFILSSKKLLLSDSGFYLCAWSVLGSYGYTFGSGTRLTVV.

This clonotype was detected only once. This rearrangement joins TRBV5-4 to TRBJ2-1, with 9 bases lining up with TRBD1. This CDR3 has 15 amino acids. Germline CDR1 SGHNT, CDR2 YYREEE (reference sequence). With V trimmed by 0 bases and J by 7 bases, 5 bases remained unmatched. The CDR3 is CASSLDSTGGNEQFF. The CDR3 DNA is TGTGCCAGCAGCTTGGATTCGACAGGGGGGAATGAGCAGTTCTTC.

The V and J genes are TRBV5-4 and TRBJ2-5; D is possibly TRBD1 (5 bases). Trimming removed 4 bases at V and 0 bases at J, with 13 bases between. Germline V lookup: CDR1 SGHNT, CDR2 YYREEE (reference sequence). This CDR3 is 15 amino acids long. CDR3 in amino acids: CASSAKSGHQETQYF. The CDR3 nucleotides are TGTGCCAGCAGCGCAAAATCAGGGCACCAAGAGACCCAGTACTTC.

This clonotype appeared once. The rearrangement joins TRBV28 to TRBJ2-5, with TRBD1 as a possible D gene (7 bases). Germline CDR1 is MDHEN and CDR2 is SYDVKM. The CDR3 has 13 amino acids. Trimming took off 6 bases at V and 5 bases at J, with 13 bases between the two ends. The CDR3 region has the DNA TGTGCCAGCAGATGGGACAGCGGGGAGACCCAGTACTTC. This gives the protein CASRWDSGETQYF.

The chain employs TRBV18 and TRBJ2-7; D is uncertain. Germline V gives CDR1 KGHSH, CDR2 LQKENI. V was trimmed by 4 bases and J by 4 bases, leaving 17 bases between them. The CDR3 has 15 amino acids. CDR3 sequence (DNA): TGTGCCAGCTCACTGGGTGGCGTGAACGGTTACGAGCAGTACTTC. Its protein product is CASSLGGVNGYEQYF.

The V gene is TRBV18, the J gene TRBJ1-5; unclear D gene. CDR1 and CDR2 from the germline V gene are KGHSH and LQKENI. The CDR3 is 14 amino acids. V lost 1 base to trimming and J lost 1 base, with 5 bases between them. The CDR3 reads CASSPQGSNQPQHF. DNA for the CDR3: TGTGCCAGCTCACCACAGGGCAGCAATCAGCCCCAGCATTTT.

V gene TRBV20-1 combines with J gene TRBJ2-3, with D hard to call. The CDR3 extends over 11 amino acids. Trimming stripped 0 bases from V and 7 bases from J, with 5 bases between. Per germline, CDR1 DFQATT and CDR2 SNEGSKA (reference sequence). Written as DNA, the CDR3 is TGCAGTGCTAGAGATCCAAATACGCAGTATTTT. This gives the protein CSARDPNTQYF.

The rearrangement uses TRBV28 and TRBJ1-1; D ambiguous. With 4 bases removed from V and 0 bases from J, the gap between germline ends came to 6 bases. The CDR3 is made up of 13 amino acids. Germline CDR1 is MDHEN and CDR2 is SYDVKM. The CDR3 region has the DNA TGTGCCAGCAGTTCCTCCTTGAACACTGAAGCTTTCTTT. Translating it yields CASSSSLNTEAFF.

CDR3 region: CSASNMGDYGYTF. The CDR3 DNA is TGCAGTGCTAGTAATATGGGAGACTATGGCTACACCTTC. The genes are TRBV20-1 and TRBJ1-2, with D uncertain. CDR3 size: 13 residues. CDR1 DFQATT and CDR2 SNEGSKA come from the germline V gene (reference sequence). Trimming removed 3 bases from V and 3 bases from J, with 11 bases in between.

This clonotype was detected once. The V and J genes are TRBV30 and TRBJ1-2; possible D gene TRBD1, 5 bases. The CDR3 runs 13 residues. V gave up 1 base and J gave up 7 bases, with 13 bases separating them. Looked up from germline, CDR1 is GTSNPN and CDR2 is SVGIG (reference sequence). The CDR3 DNA is TGTGCCTGGAGTGCCCGGGGGGAAGGTGGCTACACCTTC. Translation gives CAWSARGEGGYTF.

V usage is TRBV7-8 and J usage is TRBJ2-6, with TRBD1 matching over 10 bases. Germline V gene sequence: CDR1 SGHVS, CDR2 FQNEAQ. The ends lost 5 bases at V and 4 bases at J; junction bases unmatched: 8. CDR3 length: 17 amino acids. CDR3 DNA: TGTGCCAGCAGCCTGTGGGACAGGGGATCGGGGGCCAACGTCCTGACTTTC. Amino acid sequence: CASSLWDRGSGANVLTF.

The chain is built from TRBV29-1 and TRBJ1-3; D uncertain. CDR3 size: 12 residues. The V gene lost 2 bases and the J gene lost 8 bases, with 10 bases spanning the gap. Germline V gene data show CDR1 as SQVTM and CDR2 as ANQGSEA. The CDR3 bases are TGCAGCGTTGAACTCGGAGGAGACACCATATATTTT. This codes for CSVELGGDTIYF.

J is TRBJ1-5 and V is TRBV30; no clear D. The V end was cut by 1 base, the J end by 2 bases, with 6 bases between. The CDR3 is made up of 13 amino acids. CDR1 is GTSNPN, CDR2 SVGIG, per germline (reference sequence). The CDR3 loop reads CAWSGRGNQPQHF. CDR3 DNA sequence: TGTGCCTGGAGTGGGAGGGGCAATCAGCCCCAGCATTTT.